These 18 T cell receptor beta chains originate from one sample sequenced in a study of blood T cell repertoires in COVID-19. TCRdb's copy holds only in-frame clones and misses some; the assay was immunoSEQ multiplex PCR. This table has roughly 150,000 clones, roughly 85% appearing once. Sequenced sample: peripheral blood. The origin of the receptors is a woman of 80 years or more with active or convalescent COVID-19.

The chain has TRBV6-5 and TRBJ1-3; 7 positions match TRBD1. The CDR3 contains 15 residues. Per germline, CDR1 MNHEY and CDR2 SVGAGI. V dropped 5 bases and J dropped 4; count of bases not matched to a gene: 8. Here the CDR3 reads CASSRDGQVGNTIYF. The CDR3 DNA reads as TGTGCCAGCAGTCGGGACGGACAGGTCGGAAACACCATATATTTT.

Points on this clone: This sample includes further DNA sequences coding for the same CDR3. The gene calls are TRBV7-3 and TRBJ1-2, with TRBD1 matching over 10 bases. Germline V lookup: CDR1 SGHTA, CDR2 FQGTGA. The CDR3 is 14 residues long. The ends lost 5 bases at V and 5 bases at J; junction bases unmatched: 5. The CDR3, as DNA: TGTGCCAGCAGCCCGACAGGGGGCCGGTATGGCTACACCTTC. Protein sequence: CASSPTGGRYGYTF.

The chain employs TRBV5-1 and TRBJ1-1, with TRBD1 as a possible D gene (5 bases). Germline CDR1 SGHRS, CDR2 YFSETQ. This CDR3 is 16 amino acids long. V was shortened by 1 base and J by 3 bases, with 16 bases between the two germline ends. CDR3 nucleotides: TGCGCCAGCAGCTTGACCTTCAGGGCCTGGGACACTGAAGCTTTCTTT. Protein: CASSLTFRAWDTEAFF.

The chain links TRBV30 to TRBJ1-4; the D gene is possibly TRBD1 (6 bases). The CDR3 runs 14 residues. Germline lookup yields CDR1 GTSNPN and CDR2 SVGIG (reference sequence). Trimming cost V 0 bases and J 8 bases, with 13 bases left between them. The CDR3 DNA follows: TGTGCCTGGAGTGTACGGGGGGCTGGGGAAAAACTGTTTTTT. As protein: CAWSVRGAGEKLFF.

This chain joins TRBV3-1 (or the pseudogene TRBV3-2) and TRBJ2-1; 10 bases align to TRBD1. Germline-derived CDR1 and CDR2 are LGHDT and YNNKEL (reference sequence). The CDR3 extends over 15 amino acids. J gave up 5 bases and V 4 bases, and 5 bases lay outside the gene matches. The CDR3 coding sequence is TGTGCCAGCAGCCTCCGCGGGACAGGGGACAATGAGCAGTTCTTC. This encodes CASSLRGTGDNEQFF.

The chain combines TRBV6-5 with TRBJ1-2; 7 positions agree with TRBD1. The CDR3 is 16 residues long. Germline V gene lookup returns CDR1 MNHEY and CDR2 SVGAGI. V trimming: 0 bases; J trimming: 0 bases; junction bases outside the gene matches: 4. This chain's CDR3 is CASSYSGQSSNYGYTF. The CDR3 DNA sequence: TGTGCCAGCAGTTACTCGGGACAGAGCTCTAACTATGGCTACACCTTC.

The chain combines TRBV4-1 with TRBJ1-4; no firm D call. Germline V gives CDR1 MGHRA, CDR2 YSYEKL. The CDR3 has 15 amino acids. Trimming shortened V by 4 bases and J by 7 bases, and 16 bases separated the two germline ends. CDR3 residues: CASSPFFSIAEKLFF. In DNA, the CDR3 is TGCGCCAGCAGCCCCTTTTTCTCTATAGCTGAAAAACTGTTTTTT.

The chain is built from TRBV19 and TRBJ2-2; possible D gene TRBD1, 5 bases. From germline, CDR1 is LNHDA and CDR2 SQIVND (reference sequence). Trimming shortened V by 3 bases and J by 4 bases, and 9 bases separated the two germline ends. The CDR3 runs 14 residues. The CDR3 sequence: CASSITQGTGELFF. The CDR3 nucleotides read TGTGCCAGTAGTATCACTCAGGGCACCGGGGAGCTGTTTTTT. The variable domain in full, completed from reference TRBV19 and TRBJ2-2, reads DGGITQSPKYLFRKEGQNVTLSCEQNLNHDAMYWYRQDPGQGLRLIYYSQIVNDFQKGDIAEGYSVSREKKESFPLTVTSAQKNPTAFYLCASSITQGTGELFFGEGSRLTVL.

This clone was counted between two and nine times. The V gene is TRBV6-5, the J gene TRBJ2-3; no clear D gene. CDR3 length: 14 amino acids. Germline V gene lookup returns CDR1 MNHEY and CDR2 SVGAGI. Deletions cut 6 bases from V and 0 bases from J, with 10 bases between. The CDR3 sequence: CASSRAPSTDTQYF. Written as DNA, the CDR3 is TGTGCCAGCAGCCGAGCTCCTAGCACAGATACGCAGTATTTT.

The chain links TRBV7-9 to TRBJ2-3; TRBD1 might be the D (6 bases). The CDR3 has 11 amino acids. In germline, CDR1 is SEHNR, CDR2 FQNEAQ (reference sequence). Trimming took off 5 bases at V and 11 bases at J, with 11 bases between the two ends. CDR3 protein: CASSRIQGQYF. The CDR3 DNA is TGTGCCAGCAGCAGAATACAGGGGCAGTATTTT.

The chain employs TRBV29-1 and TRBJ2-3; 8 bases are a match to TRBD2. The germline V gene encodes CDR1 SQVTM and CDR2 ANQGSEA. The V gene end was trimmed by 4 bases and the J gene end by 2 bases; junction bases not matched to a gene: 23. This CDR3 contains 20 residues. The CDR3 sequence: CSVAGPTEPGAGGDTDTQYF. The CDR3 coding sequence is TGCAGCGTTGCCGGCCCGACCGAGCCGGGGGCGGGAGGTGACACAGATACGCAGTATTTT.

The V gene is TRBV10-3, the J gene TRBJ2-5; TRBD1 aligns across 9 bases. Germline values: CDR1 ENHRY, CDR2 SYGVKD. The CDR3 is made up of 14 amino acids. V gave up 2 bases and J gave up 2 bases; unmatched junction bases: 0. The CDR3 DNA is TGTGCCATCAGTGAGGGACAGGGGCAAGAGACCCAGTACTTC. Amino acids: CAISEGQGQETQYF.

This chain links TRBV29-1 with TRBJ1-1; D is ambiguous. V shed 3 bases and J shed 6 bases, with 11 bases lying between them. CDR1 is SQVTM, CDR2 ANQGSEA, per germline. This CDR3 has 12 residues. CDR3: CSVEASRAEAFF. CDR3 DNA: TGCAGCGTTGAGGCCTCACGGGCTGAAGCTTTCTTT.

V usage is TRBV27 and J usage is TRBJ2-2; TRBD2 matches 9 bases. Germline CDR1 MNHEY, CDR2 SMNVEV (reference sequence). The CDR3 sequence is 17 residues long. V gave up 7 bases and J gave up 6 bases; unmatched junction bases: 15. The CDR3, as DNA: TGTGCCAGCAACAAGCGATTAGCGGGAGTCTCCGCCGGGGAGCTGTTTTTT. Translated: CASNKRLAGVSAGELFF.

The chain combines TRBV12-5 with TRBJ2-1; D possibly corresponds to TRBD2 (5 bases). Germline CDR1 reads LGHNT; CDR2 reads FRNRAP. V gave up 6 bases and J gave up 2 bases, with 14 bases separating them. The CDR3 sequence is 15 residues long. CDR3 coding DNA: TGTGCTAGTGGGCTAGAGGGAATGACCTACAATGAGCAGTTCTTC. Translated: CASGLEGMTYNEQFF.

This rearrangement joins TRBV2 to TRBJ1-6; 8 bases agree with TRBD1. With 5 bases clipped from V and 9 bases from J, the junction kept 6 bases outside the gene matches. Germline-derived CDR1 and CDR2 are SNHLY and FYNNEI. This CDR3 has 14 amino acids. In DNA form, the CDR3 reads TGTGCCAGCAGTTCGGGACAGGTCGTTTCACCCCTCCACTTT. This gives the protein CASSSGQVVSPLHF.

The chain carries TRBV19 and TRBJ1-2; TRBD1 matches at 7 bases. The V gene's germline CDR1 is LNHDA and CDR2 SQIVND (reference sequence). CDR3 length equals 13 residues. With 6 bases clipped from V and 9 bases from J, the junction kept 10 bases outside the gene matches. In nucleotides, the CDR3 is TGTGCCAGTAGCCCCAAAGGGGGCGCCCGCTACACCTTC. This codes for CASSPKGGARYTF.

This clone was counted only a few times. The chain carries TRBV29-1 and TRBJ2-1, with D possibly being TRBD2 (5 bases). The CDR3 is 12 amino acids. Trimming removed 4 bases from V and 1 base from J, with 5 bases in between. In germline, CDR1 is SQVTM, CDR2 ANQGSEA. As DNA, the CDR3 is TGCAGCGTTGGCGGGTCCTACAATGAGCAGTTCTTC. Protein sequence: CSVGGSYNEQFF.